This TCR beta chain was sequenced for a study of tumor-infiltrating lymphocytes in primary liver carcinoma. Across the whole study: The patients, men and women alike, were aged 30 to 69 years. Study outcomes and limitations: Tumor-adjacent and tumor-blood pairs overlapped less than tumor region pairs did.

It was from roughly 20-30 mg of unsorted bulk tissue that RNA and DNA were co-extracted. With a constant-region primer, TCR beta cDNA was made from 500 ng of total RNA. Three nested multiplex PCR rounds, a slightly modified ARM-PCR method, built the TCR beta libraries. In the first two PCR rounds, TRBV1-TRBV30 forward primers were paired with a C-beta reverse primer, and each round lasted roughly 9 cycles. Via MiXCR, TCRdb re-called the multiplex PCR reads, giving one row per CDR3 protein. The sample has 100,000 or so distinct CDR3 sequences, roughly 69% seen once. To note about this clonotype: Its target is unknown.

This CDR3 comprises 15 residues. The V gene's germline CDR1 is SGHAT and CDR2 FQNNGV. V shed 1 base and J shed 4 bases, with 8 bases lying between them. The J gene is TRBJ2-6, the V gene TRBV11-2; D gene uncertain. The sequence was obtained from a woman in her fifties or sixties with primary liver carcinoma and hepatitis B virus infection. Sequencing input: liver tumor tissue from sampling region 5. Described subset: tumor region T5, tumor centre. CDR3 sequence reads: CASSLGCVGANVLTF. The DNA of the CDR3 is TGTGCCAGCAGCTTAGGGTGTGTAGGGGCCAACGTCCTGACTTTC.